A single sample gave rise to the 26 T cell receptor beta chains below, sequenced in a study of cytomegalovirus exposure and HLA in healthy donors. With 60 Vbeta and 13 Jbeta primers, the PCR was carried out. The protocol was immunoSEQ multiplex PCR, while the TCRdb copy is restricted to in-frame clones and leaves out a portion. The sample lists about 90,000 clones, over 55% seen once, with 20% to 25% in the top ten. Sequenced: PBMCs. These receptors originate from a woman aged 45-65 years in good health and CMV-seropositive.

The chain recombines TRBV2 with TRBJ2-1; a possible D gene is TRBD1 (6 bases). Germline V lookup: CDR1 SNHLY, CDR2 FYNNEI. V was pared by 3 bases and J by 3 bases, with 12 bases between. The CDR3 consists of 15 residues. The CDR3 nucleotides read TGTGCCAGCAGTGATGGCAGGGGTGTCTACAATGAGCAGTTCTTC. This codes for CASSDGRGVYNEQFF.

The chain has TRBV28 and TRBJ2-2; 7 bases are shared with TRBD1. CDR1 MDHEN and CDR2 SYDVKM come from the germline V gene. The CDR3 is 16 amino acids. Trimming took 7 bases from V and 5 from J; bases not matched to a gene: 13. CDR3 bases: TGTGCCAGCACCCCAGGGGGACAGTCGAGGACCGGGGAGCTGTTTTTT. Amino acids: CASTPGGQSRTGELFF.

The chain employs TRBV6-1 and TRBJ1-1; 7 bases map to TRBD1. The germline V gene encodes CDR1 MNHNS and CDR2 SASEGT. CDR3 length: 15 amino acids. Unmatched junction bases numbered 17, after V lost 5 bases and J lost 11 bases. DNA for the CDR3: TGTGCCAGCAGTCAAAGAACGGGTGACAGGGCTCACGCTTTCTTT. Amino acid sequence: CASSQRTGDRAHAFF.

This clone was seen only a few times. V is TRBV7-9 and J is TRBJ2-3; D gene ambiguous. V lost 2 bases and J lost 2, with 5 bases in between. The CDR3 runs 13 residues. In germline, CDR1 is SEHNR, CDR2 FQNEAQ (reference sequence). The CDR3 region has the DNA TGTGCCAGCAGCTTATCTGTCACAGATACGCAGTATTTT. Amino acid sequence: CASSLSVTDTQYF.

The V and J genes are TRBV25-1 and TRBJ2-2, with 9 bases lining up with TRBD1. V lost 4 bases and J lost 7; bases outside the gene matches: 7. Germline values: CDR1 MGHDK, CDR2 SYGVNS. The CDR3 is made up of 15 amino acids. Written as DNA, the CDR3 is TGTGCCAGCAGTGCCCGGGACAGGGATGTCGGGGAGCTGTTTTTT. Its protein is CASSARDRDVGELFF. Complete variable domain (other parts from reference TRBV25-1 and TRBJ2-2): EADIYQTPRYLVIGTGKKITLECSQTMGHDKMYWYQQDPGMELHLIHYSYGVNSTEKGDLSSESTVSRIRTEHFPLTLESARPSHTSQYLCASSARDRDVGELFFGEGSRLTVL.

This clone was found once. The chain uses TRBV5-1 and TRBJ1-2; the D gene is possibly TRBD1 (5 bases). The CDR3 extends over 12 amino acids. In germline, CDR1 is SGHRS, CDR2 YFSETQ. The V end was cut by 5 bases, the J end by 2 bases, with 7 bases between. The chain's CDR3 is CASSTGNYGYTF. DNA for the CDR3: TGCGCCAGCAGTACAGGCAACTATGGCTACACCTTC.

This chain links TRBV30 with TRBJ1-3; D remains unclear. Trimming pared 0 bases from V and 10 bases from J, leaving 7 bases between. The CDR3 length is 11 residues. Germline assignment: CDR1 GTSNPN and CDR2 SVGIG (reference sequence). As DNA, the CDR3 is TGTGCCTGGAGTGTAGGACTAACCATATATTTT. Encoded protein: CAWSVGLTIYF.

This clone was found a few times. This rearrangement joins TRBV2 to TRBJ2-7, with 7 bases fitting TRBD2. Germline V lookup: CDR1 SNHLY, CDR2 FYNNEI. This CDR3 has 14 residues. The J segment lost 1 base and the V segment lost 7 bases, leaving 7 bases of the junction unmatched. The CDR3 DNA reads TGTGCCAGCATGGGGCTAGCGGTTTCCTACGAGCAGTACTTC. Translated, it gives CASMGLAVSYEQYF.

This sequence joins TRBV27 and TRBJ1-5; 7 nucleotides line up with TRBD1. Per germline, CDR1 MNHEY and CDR2 SMNVEV (reference sequence). V was clipped by 2 bases and J by 7 bases; unmatched bases: 5. There are 14 residues in the CDR3. This chain's CDR3 is CASSLKGGAQPQHF. CDR3 coding DNA: TGTGCCAGCAGTTTAAAAGGGGGCGCGCAGCCCCAGCATTTT.

The V gene is TRBV6-1, the J gene TRBJ1-4; D may be TRBD1 (6 bases). Germline CDR1 and CDR2: MNHNS and SASEGT. With 8 bases removed from V and 0 bases from J, the gap between germline ends came to 10 bases. The CDR3 totals 14 residues. For the CDR3, the DNA is TGTGCCAGCGCCAGACAGGCAACTAATGAAAAACTGTTTTTT. It encodes CASARQATNEKLFF.

This clone has only a few counts. The chain uses TRBV7-9 and TRBJ1-2; 8 bases agree with TRBD1. Losses at the gene ends were 1 base for V and 3 bases for J; bases not matched to a gene: 4. The CDR3 is 15 amino acids. Germline values: CDR1 SEHNR, CDR2 FQNEAQ (reference sequence). The DNA for the CDR3 is TGTGCCAGCAGCTTAGGGACAGGGTTTGACTATGGCTACACCTTC. This gives the protein CASSLGTGFDYGYTF. The variable domain in full, completed from reference TRBV7-9 and TRBJ1-2, reads DTGVSQNPRHKITKRGQNVTFRCDPISEHNRLYWYRQTLGQGPEFLTYFQNEAQLEKSRLLSDRFSAERPKGSFSTLEIQRTEQGDSAMYLCASSLGTGFDYGYTFGSGTRLTVV.

This clone has more than one count but fewer than ten. CDR3 in amino acids: CASTSDRSRNTIYF. In DNA, the CDR3 is TGTGCCAGTACCTCGGACAGAAGTAGAAACACCATATATTTT. The V call is TRBV19, the J call TRBJ1-3, with D perhaps TRBD1 (6 bases). Germline CDR1 and CDR2: LNHDA and SQIVND (reference sequence). Trimming removed 7 bases at V and 5 bases at J, with 15 bases between. The CDR3 spans 14 residues.

J is TRBJ2-2 and V is TRBV6-5, with 7 positions matching TRBD2. Germline lookup yields CDR1 MNHEY and CDR2 SVGAGI. Trimming at V came to 2 bases and at J to 4 bases, leaving 1 base not matched to a gene. The CDR3 is 14 residues long. The CDR3 nucleotides are TGTGCCAGCAGTTACGGGGGGGTCACCGGGGAGCTGTTTTTT. Translated, it gives CASSYGGVTGELFF.

This clone was found a few times. The genes are TRBV7-9 and TRBJ2-5, with TRBD2 as a possible D gene (5 bases). The V gene's germline CDR1 is SEHNR and CDR2 FQNEAQ (reference sequence). With 4 bases removed from V and 5 bases from J, the gap between germline ends came to 17 bases. The CDR3 loop spans 15 amino acids. The CDR3 here is CASSSLIGGGETQYF. The CDR3 nucleotides read TGTGCCAGCAGCTCCCTCATAGGAGGTGGGGAGACCCAGTACTTC.

The chain couples TRBV28 to TRBJ2-5; 11 positions match TRBD2. From germline, CDR1 is MDHEN and CDR2 SYDVKM. With V trimmed by 4 bases and J by 0 bases, 4 bases remained unmatched. This CDR3 has 16 residues. The CDR3 loop reads CASSSPSGGNQETQYF. The CDR3 DNA reads TGTGCCAGCAGTTCCCCTAGCGGGGGGAACCAAGAGACCCAGTACTTC.

This clone appeared many times. The V call is TRBV7-9, the J call TRBJ2-5, with D uncertain. The V gene lost 5 bases and the J gene lost 2 bases, with 3 bases spanning the gap. This CDR3 has 11 residues. Germline values: CDR1 SEHNR, CDR2 FQNEAQ (reference sequence). The CDR3 coding sequence is TGTGCCAGCAGCATACAAGAGACCCAGTACTTC. Its protein product is CASSIQETQYF. The full variable domain, in which reference TRBV7-9 and TRBJ2-5 provide the parts outside the CDR3, is DTGVSQNPRHKITKRGQNVTFRCDPISEHNRLYWYRQTLGQGPEFLTYFQNEAQLEKSRLLSDRFSAERPKGSFSTLEIQRTEQGDSAMYLCASSIQETQYFGPGTRLLVL.

The rearrangement links TRBV5-4 to TRBJ2-2, with 10 bases that match TRBD2. The V and J ends lost 5 bases and 7 bases, in that order; junction bases with no gene match: 20. The CDR3 consists of 19 residues. Germline lookup yields CDR1 SGHNT and CDR2 YYREEE (reference sequence). In nucleotides, the CDR3 is TGTGCCAGCAGATCGGGGACAGCGGGGGGGCCGAACTGGCTCGGGGAGCTGTTTTTT. Protein: CASRSGTAGGPNWLGELFF.

This clone has just a few counts. This chain joins TRBV7-6 and TRBJ2-6; D is possibly TRBD1 (7 bases). Germline CDR1 SGHVS, CDR2 FNYEAQ. This CDR3 is built from 18 residues. The V end lost 3 bases, the J end lost 1 base, and 16 bases lay between the germline ends. This chain's CDR3 is CASSLRQGGESGANVLTF. CDR3 DNA sequence: TGTGCCAGCAGCTTGCGACAGGGAGGAGAGTCTGGGGCCAACGTCCTGACTTTC.

The J gene is TRBJ1-1, the V gene TRBV6-1; TRBD1 agrees at 9 bases. Germline trimming cut 4 bases from V and 5 bases from J; bases unmatched to any gene: 5. Germline V gives CDR1 MNHNS, CDR2 SASEGT. This CDR3 has 14 residues. CDR3 sequence reads: CASSVTGGRTEAFF. The CDR3 DNA sequence: TGTGCCAGCAGTGTTACAGGGGGCCGGACTGAAGCTTTCTTT.

CDR3 residues: CASSIEAGWDNEQFF. Here the CDR3 DNA reads TGTGCCAGTAGTATAGAGGCAGGGTGGGACAATGAGCAGTTCTTC. The V call is TRBV19, the J call TRBJ2-1, with D tentatively TRBD1 (5 bases). Germline CDR1 and CDR2: LNHDA and SQIVND (reference sequence). The CDR3 is 15 residues long. V lost 0 bases, J lost 5 bases, and 11 bases lay in between.

The chain uses TRBV6-6 and TRBJ2-7, with 10 nucleotides matching TRBD2. CDR1 and CDR2 (germline): MNHNY, SVGAGI (reference sequence). There are 15 residues in the CDR3. The junction had 3 bases not matched to a gene; V was cut back by 0 bases and J by 4 bases. DNA for the CDR3: TGTGCCAGCAGTTACTCGAGCGGGGGGGCTTACGAGCAGTACTTC. Amino acids: CASSYSSGGAYEQYF.

This clone was seen just once. The J gene is TRBJ1-1, the V gene TRBV18; TRBD1 aligns across 10 bases. Trimming took 4 bases from V and 2 from J; bases not matched to a gene: 1. This CDR3 has 14 residues. Germline loops: CDR1 KGHSH, CDR2 LQKENI. In DNA, the CDR3 is TGTGCCAGCTCACGGGACAGGGGTAACACTGAAGCTTTCTTT. Translation: CASSRDRGNTEAFF.

This clone was counted a few times. This rearrangement joins TRBV7-8 to TRBJ2-7; the D gene is possibly TRBD1 (5 bases). V lost 6 bases to trimming and J lost 2 bases, with 23 bases between them. Per the germline V gene, CDR1 is SGHVS and CDR2 is FQNEAQ. The CDR3 has 17 residues. For the CDR3, the DNA is TGTGCCAGCAGTACTCTATTGTTGGGTCAGGACACCTACGAGCAGTACTTC. Residues: CASSTLLLGQDTYEQYF.

This chain links TRBV5-1 with TRBJ1-2; 8 bases align to TRBD1. The germline CDR1 and CDR2 sequences are SGHRS and YFSETQ. Trimming at V came to 0 bases and at J to 2 bases, leaving 3 bases not matched to a gene. The CDR3 is 15 residues long. CDR3 loop: CASSLEYRGNYGYTF. The CDR3 DNA is TGCGCCAGCAGCTTGGAATACAGGGGGAACTATGGCTACACCTTC.

V and J are TRBV7-2 and TRBJ1-2; D ambiguous. CDR3 length: 12 residues. The germline V gene encodes CDR1 SGHTA and CDR2 FQGNSA. Between the trimmed V and J ends, which lost 4 bases and 2 bases, there was a span of 5 bases. CDR3 loop: CASSSVNYGYTF. In DNA, the CDR3 is TGTGCCAGCAGCTCCGTAAACTATGGCTACACCTTC. Full variable domain (remainder filled in from reference TRBV7-2 and TRBJ1-2): GAGVSQSPSNKVTEKGKDVELRCDPISGHTALYWYRQSLGQGLEFLIYFQGNSAPDKSGLPSDRFSAERTGGSVSTLTIQRTQQEDSAVYLCASSSVNYGYTFGSGTRLTVV.

The gene calls are TRBV12-5 and TRBJ1-4; TRBD1 matches 9 bases. The CDR3 has 19 amino acids. Losses at the gene ends were 0 bases for V and 0 bases for J; bases not matched to a gene: 8. Germline loops: CDR1 LGHNT, CDR2 FRNRAP. The CDR3 here is CASGLVPMDRGTTNEKLFF. The CDR3 DNA sequence: TGTGCTAGTGGTTTGGTCCCCATGGACAGGGGCACAACTAATGAAAAACTGTTTTTT. Based on the CDR3 plus reference TRBV12-5 and TRBJ1-4, the full variable domain is DARVTQTPRHKVTEMGQEVTMRCQPILGHNTVFWYRQTMMQGLELLAYFRNRAPLDDSGMPKDRFSAEMPDATLATLKIQPSEPRDSAVYFCASGLVPMDRGTTNEKLFFGSGTQLSVL.